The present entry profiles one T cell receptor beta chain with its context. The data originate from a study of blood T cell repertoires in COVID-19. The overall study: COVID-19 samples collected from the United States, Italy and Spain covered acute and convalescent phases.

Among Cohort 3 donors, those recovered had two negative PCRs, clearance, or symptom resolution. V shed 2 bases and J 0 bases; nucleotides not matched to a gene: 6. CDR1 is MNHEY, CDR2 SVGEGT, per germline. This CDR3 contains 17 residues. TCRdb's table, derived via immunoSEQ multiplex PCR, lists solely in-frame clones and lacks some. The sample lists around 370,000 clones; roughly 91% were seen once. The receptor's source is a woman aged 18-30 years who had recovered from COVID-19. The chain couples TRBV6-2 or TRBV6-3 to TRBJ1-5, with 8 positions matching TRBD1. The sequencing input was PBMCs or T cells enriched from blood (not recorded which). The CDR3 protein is CASSYGTGVNSNQPQHF. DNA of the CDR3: TGTGCCAGCAGTTACGGGACAGGTGTGAATAGCAATCAGCCCCAGCATTTT.